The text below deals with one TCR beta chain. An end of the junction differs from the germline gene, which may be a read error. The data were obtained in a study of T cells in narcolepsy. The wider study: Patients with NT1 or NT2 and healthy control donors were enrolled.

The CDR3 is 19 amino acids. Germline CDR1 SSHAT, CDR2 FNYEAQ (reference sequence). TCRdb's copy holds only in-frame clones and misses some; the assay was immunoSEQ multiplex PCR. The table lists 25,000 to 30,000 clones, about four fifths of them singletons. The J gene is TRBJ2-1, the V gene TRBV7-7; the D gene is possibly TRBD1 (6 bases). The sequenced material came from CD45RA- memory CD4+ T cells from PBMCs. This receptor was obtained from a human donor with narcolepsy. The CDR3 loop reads CASSLLPGSGQLSYNEQFF. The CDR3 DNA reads TGTGCTAGCAGCTTACTCCCCGGGTCCGGACAGCTCTCGTACAATGAGCAGTTCTTC.